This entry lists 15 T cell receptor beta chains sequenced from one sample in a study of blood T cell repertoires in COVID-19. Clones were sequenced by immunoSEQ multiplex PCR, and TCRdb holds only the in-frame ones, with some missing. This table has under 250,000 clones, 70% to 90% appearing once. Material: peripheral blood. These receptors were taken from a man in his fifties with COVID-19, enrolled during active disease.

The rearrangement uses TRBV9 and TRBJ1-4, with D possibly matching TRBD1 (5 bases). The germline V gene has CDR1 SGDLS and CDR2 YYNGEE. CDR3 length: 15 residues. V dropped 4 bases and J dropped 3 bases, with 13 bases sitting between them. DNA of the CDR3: TGTGCCAGCAGCCCATATTCCAGGGCTAATGAAAAACTGTTTTTT. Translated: CASSPYSRANEKLFF. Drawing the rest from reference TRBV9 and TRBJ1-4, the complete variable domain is DSGVTQTPKHLITATGQRVTLRCSPRSGDLSVYWYQQSLDQGLQFLIQYYNGEERAKGNILERFSAQQFPDLHSELNLSSLELGDSALYFCASSPYSRANEKLFFGSGTQLSVL.

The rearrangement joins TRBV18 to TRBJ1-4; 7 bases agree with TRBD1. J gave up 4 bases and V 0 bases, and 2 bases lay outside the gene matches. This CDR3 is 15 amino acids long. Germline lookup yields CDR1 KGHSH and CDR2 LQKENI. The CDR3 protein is CASSPPGQLNEKLFF. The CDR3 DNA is TGTGCCAGCTCACCACCGGGACAGCTTAATGAAAAACTGTTTTTT.

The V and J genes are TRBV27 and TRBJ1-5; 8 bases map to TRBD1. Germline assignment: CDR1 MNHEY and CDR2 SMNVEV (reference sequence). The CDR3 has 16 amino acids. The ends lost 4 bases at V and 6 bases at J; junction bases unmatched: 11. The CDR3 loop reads CASSSITDRGSQPQHF. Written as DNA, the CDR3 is TGTGCCAGCAGTTCCATAACTGACAGGGGTAGTCAGCCCCAGCATTTT.

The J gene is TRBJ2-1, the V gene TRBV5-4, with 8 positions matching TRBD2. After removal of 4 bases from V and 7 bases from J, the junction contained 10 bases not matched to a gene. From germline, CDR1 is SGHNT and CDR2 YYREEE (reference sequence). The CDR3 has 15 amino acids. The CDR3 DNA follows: TGTGCCAGCAGCACTACAGCGGGAGTAGAAAATGAGCAGTTCTTC. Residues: CASSTTAGVENEQFF.

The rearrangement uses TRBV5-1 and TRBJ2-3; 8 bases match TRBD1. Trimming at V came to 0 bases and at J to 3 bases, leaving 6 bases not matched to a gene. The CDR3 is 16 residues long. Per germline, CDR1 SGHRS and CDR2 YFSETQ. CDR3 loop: CASSLATGGWTDTQYF. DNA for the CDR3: TGCGCCAGCAGCTTGGCCACAGGGGGTTGGACAGATACGCAGTATTTT.

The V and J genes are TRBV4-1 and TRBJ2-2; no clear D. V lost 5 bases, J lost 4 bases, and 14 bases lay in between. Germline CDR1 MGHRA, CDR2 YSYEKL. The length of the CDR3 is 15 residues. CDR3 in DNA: TGCGCCAGCAGCGCTCCTATTATAAGCACCGGGGAGCTGTTTTTT. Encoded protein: CASSAPIISTGELFF.

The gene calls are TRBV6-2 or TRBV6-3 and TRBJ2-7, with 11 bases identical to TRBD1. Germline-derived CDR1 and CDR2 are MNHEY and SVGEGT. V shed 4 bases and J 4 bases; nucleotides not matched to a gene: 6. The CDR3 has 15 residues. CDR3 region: CASSFGQGASYEQYF. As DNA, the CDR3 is TGTGCCAGCAGTTTCGGACAGGGGGCGTCGTACGAGCAGTACTTC.

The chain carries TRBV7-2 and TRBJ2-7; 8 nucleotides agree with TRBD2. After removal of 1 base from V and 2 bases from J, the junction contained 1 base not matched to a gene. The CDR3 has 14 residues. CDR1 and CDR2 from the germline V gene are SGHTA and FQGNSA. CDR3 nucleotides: TGTGCCAGCAGCTTAGAGCGGGGGACCTACGAGCAGTACTTC. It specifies CASSLERGTYEQYF.

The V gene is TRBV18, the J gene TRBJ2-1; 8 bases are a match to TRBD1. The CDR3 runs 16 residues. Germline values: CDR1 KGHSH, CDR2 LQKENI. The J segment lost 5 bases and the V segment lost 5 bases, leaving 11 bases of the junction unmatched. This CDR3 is CASSAQDRATHNEQFF. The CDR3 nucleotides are TGTGCCAGCTCAGCCCAGGACAGGGCGACACACAATGAGCAGTTCTTC.

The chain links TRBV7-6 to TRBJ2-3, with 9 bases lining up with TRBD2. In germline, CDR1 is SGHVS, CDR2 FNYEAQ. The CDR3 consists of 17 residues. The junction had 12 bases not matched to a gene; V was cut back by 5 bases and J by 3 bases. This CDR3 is CASSPLGAGGPTDTQYF. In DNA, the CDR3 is TGTGCCAGCAGCCCCTTGGGGGCGGGAGGGCCAACAGATACGCAGTATTTT. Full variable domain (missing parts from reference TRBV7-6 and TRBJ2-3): GAGVSQSPRYKVTKRGQDVALRCDPISGHVSLYWYRQALGQGPEFLTYFNYEAQQDKSGLPNDRFSAERPEGSISTLTIQRTEQRDSAMYRCASSPLGAGGPTDTQYFGPGTRLTVL.

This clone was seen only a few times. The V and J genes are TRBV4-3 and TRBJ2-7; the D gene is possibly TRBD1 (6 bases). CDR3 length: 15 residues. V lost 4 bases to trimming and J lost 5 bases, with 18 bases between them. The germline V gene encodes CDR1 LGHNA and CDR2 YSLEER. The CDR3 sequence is CASSLETGIDDEQYF. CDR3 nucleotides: TGCGCCAGCAGCCTAGAAACAGGGATAGACGACGAGCAGTACTTC.

The CDR3 loop reads CASRSGSDTGELFF. DNA for the CDR3: TGTGCCAGCAGGAGCGGGAGTGACACCGGGGAGCTGTTTTTT. The J gene is TRBJ2-2, the V gene TRBV7-3; TRBD2 aligns across 8 bases. Germline assignment: CDR1 SGHTA and CDR2 FQGTGA. This CDR3 has 14 amino acids. V dropped 6 bases and J dropped 3; count of bases not matched to a gene: 3.

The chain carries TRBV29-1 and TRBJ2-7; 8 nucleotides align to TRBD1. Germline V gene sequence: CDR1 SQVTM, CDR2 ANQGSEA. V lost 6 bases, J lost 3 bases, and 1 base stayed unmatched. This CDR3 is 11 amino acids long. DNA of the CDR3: TGCAGCGTGGGGACAGGCTACGAGCAGTACTTC. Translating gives CSVGTGYEQYF.

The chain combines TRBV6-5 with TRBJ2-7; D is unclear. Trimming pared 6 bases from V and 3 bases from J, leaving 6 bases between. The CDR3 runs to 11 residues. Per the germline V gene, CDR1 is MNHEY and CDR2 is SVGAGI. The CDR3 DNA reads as TGTGCCAGCAGACTAAACTACGAGCAGTACTTC. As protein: CASRLNYEQYF.

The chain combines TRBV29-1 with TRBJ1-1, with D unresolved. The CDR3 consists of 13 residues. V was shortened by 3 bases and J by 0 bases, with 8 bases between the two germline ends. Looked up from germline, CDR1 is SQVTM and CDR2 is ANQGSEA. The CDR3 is CSVESQMNTEAFF. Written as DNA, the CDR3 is TGCAGCGTTGAGTCTCAGATGAACACTGAAGCTTTCTTT.